Shown below are 28 T cell receptor beta chains from a single sample sequenced in a study of control samples from healthy donors and cancer patients. Clones were sequenced by immunoSEQ multiplex PCR, and TCRdb holds only the in-frame ones, with some missing. The profile shows 70,000 or so clones, around 94% of them singletons. What was sequenced was blood. The origin of the receptors is a woman in her forties in good health.

CDR3 region: CASSRGAGETQYF. The DNA of the CDR3 is TGTGCCAGCAGCCGGGGGGCGGGCGAGACCCAGTACTTC. The rearrangement links TRBV9 to TRBJ2-5; a possible D gene is TRBD2 (7 bases). In germline, CDR1 is SGDLS, CDR2 YYNGEE. Trimming cost V 4 bases and J 5 bases, with 12 bases left between them. The CDR3 is 13 residues long. The whole variable domain, filled in from reference TRBV9 and TRBJ2-5, reads DSGVTQTPKHLITATGQRVTLRCSPRSGDLSVYWYQQSLDQGLQFLIQYYNGEERAKGNILERFSAQQFPDLHSELNLSSLELGDSALYFCASSRGAGETQYFGPGTRLLVL.

J is TRBJ2-5 and V is TRBV6-4; TRBD2 aligns across 12 bases. CDR1 and CDR2 from the germline V gene are MRHNA and SNTAGT. The CDR3 length is 15 residues. The J segment lost 4 bases and the V segment lost 6 bases, leaving 6 bases of the junction unmatched. CDR3 coding DNA: TGTGCCAGCAGGGGTGGACTAGCGGGACTAGAGACCCAGTACTTC. Its protein product is CASRGGLAGLETQYF.

The gene calls are TRBV7-3 and TRBJ2-1; tentatively, D is TRBD1 (6 bases). V was cut by 5 bases and J by 6 bases, with 14 bases left in between. This CDR3 region has 14 residues. CDR1 is SGHTA and CDR2 is FQGTGA in the germline V gene. DNA for the CDR3: TGTGCCAGCAGCAGTCTCGTACAGGGCAATGAGCAGTTCTTC. This sequence encodes CASSSLVQGNEQFF. The complete variable domain, with remaining parts taken from reference TRBV7-3 and TRBJ2-1, reads GAGVSQTPSNKVTEKGKYVELRCDPISGHTALYWYRQSLGQGPEFLIYFQGTGAADDSGLPNDRFFAVRPEGSVSTLKIQRTERGDSAVYLCASSSLVQGNEQFFGPGTRLTVL.

Only one count was recorded for this clone. This chain joins TRBV6-5 and TRBJ1-1; TRBD1 matches at 7 bases. Germline trimming cut 2 bases from V and 1 base from J; bases unmatched to any gene: 1. This CDR3 has 14 amino acids. Germline-derived CDR1 and CDR2 are MNHEY and SVGAGI. CDR3 loop: CASSYRGRNTEAFF. The DNA for the CDR3 is TGTGCCAGCAGTTACAGGGGGCGGAACACTGAAGCTTTCTTT.

The V and J genes are TRBV6-1 and TRBJ1-5; D gene uncertain. Per the germline V gene, CDR1 is MNHNS and CDR2 is SASEGT. The CDR3 loop spans 15 amino acids. The V gene lost 2 bases and the J gene lost 0 bases, with 8 bases spanning the gap. CDR3 sequence: CASSESPDSNQPQHF. CDR3 in DNA: TGTGCCAGCAGTGAAAGCCCGGATAGCAATCAGCCCCAGCATTTT.

The V call is TRBV6-5, the J call TRBJ2-7, with TRBD1 as a possible D gene (5 bases). The V end was cut by 2 bases, the J end by 3 bases, with 8 bases between. This CDR3 spans 13 amino acids. Germline V lookup: CDR1 MNHEY, CDR2 SVGAGI. DNA of the CDR3: TGTGCCAGCAGTTACGGCAGGGACTACGAGCAGTACTTC. Translating it yields CASSYGRDYEQYF.

This clone was observed once. The V and J genes are TRBV4-3 and TRBJ2-2; D gene unclear. The CDR3 has 15 residues. Germline V gene lookup returns CDR1 LGHNA and CDR2 YSLEER. The ends were cut back, 0 bases at V and 4 bases at J, with 9 bases in the middle. The DNA of the CDR3 is TGCGCCAGCAGCCAAGATATGAGAGGCACCGGGGAGCTGTTTTTT. Protein sequence: CASSQDMRGTGELFF.

This chain uses TRBV10-3 with TRBJ2-3, with a possible D match to TRBD1 (7 bases). The CDR3 runs to 13 residues. Trimming took 3 bases from V and 4 from J, leaving 8 bases between them. The germline V gene encodes CDR1 ENHRY and CDR2 SYGVKD. CDR3 DNA: TGTGCCATCAGTGACAGGGGGGCAGATACGCAGTATTTT. Translated, it gives CAISDRGADTQYF.

The chain recombines TRBV5-1 with TRBJ2-5; no reliable D call. CDR3 size: 18 residues. CDR1 and CDR2 from the germline V gene are SGHRS and YFSETQ. V was trimmed by 0 bases and J by 5 bases, leaving 23 bases between them. The CDR3 reads CASSLARGAVSGTETQYF. DNA for the CDR3: TGCGCCAGCAGCTTGGCCCGCGGTGCGGTCTCCGGTACGGAGACCCAGTACTTC. The full variable domain, rest sourced from reference TRBV5-1 and TRBJ2-5, is KAGVTQTPRYLIKTRGQQVTLSCSPISGHRSVSWYQQTPGQGLQFLFEYFSETQRNKGNFPGRFSGRQFSNSRSEMNVSTLELGDSALYLCASSLARGAVSGTETQYFGPGTRLLVL.

This chain uses TRBV28 with TRBJ2-7; 8 bases map to TRBD1. The CDR3 has 14 amino acids. V trimming: 5 bases; J trimming: 4 bases; junction bases outside the gene matches: 7. CDR1 is MDHEN, CDR2 SYDVKM, per germline. Here the CDR3 DNA reads TGTGCCAGCAGTCTACAGGGGGAGAATTACGAGCAGTACTTC. This sequence encodes CASSLQGENYEQYF.

The chain employs TRBV4-3 and TRBJ1-1; D not certain. Trimming cost V 0 bases and J 1 base, with 12 bases left between them. This CDR3 is built from 16 residues. The germline CDR1 and CDR2 sequences are LGHNA and YSLEER. The DNA of the CDR3 is TGCGCCAGCAGCCAAGATCACGGATGGGGGAACACTGAAGCTTTCTTT. Translated: CASSQDHGWGNTEAFF.

CDR3 sequence (DNA): TGTGCCAGTACAAGACAGGGGGCGCTCGAGCAGTACTTC. Encoded protein: CASTRQGALEQYF. The chain links TRBV19 to TRBJ2-7; TRBD1 matches at 10 bases. The V and J ends lost 7 bases and 6 bases, in that order; junction bases with no gene match: 6. The V gene's germline CDR1 is LNHDA and CDR2 SQIVND (reference sequence). The CDR3 is made up of 13 amino acids. Supplemented by reference TRBV19 and TRBJ2-7, the full variable domain reads DGGITQSPKYLFRKEGQNVTLSCEQNLNHDAMYWYRQDPGQGLRLIYYSQIVNDFQKGDIAEGYSVSREKKESFPLTVTSAQKNPTAFYLCASTRQGALEQYFGPGTRLTVT.

The V and J genes are TRBV7-2 and TRBJ1-5; D is unclear. Per the germline V gene, CDR1 is SGHTA and CDR2 is FQGNSA. CDR3 length: 13 residues. V lost 4 bases, J lost 5 bases, and 9 bases lay in between. In nucleotides, the CDR3 is TGTGCCAGCAGCTCGAGGACCGATCAGCCCCAGCATTTT. Translation gives CASSSRTDQPQHF.

The CDR3 DNA is TGTGCCATCAGTGATGAGGGGACCTATGGCTACACCTTC. Its translation: CAISDEGTYGYTF. V and J are TRBV10-3 and TRBJ1-2, with TRBD1 as a possible D gene (5 bases). CDR1 is ENHRY, CDR2 SYGVKD, per germline. V lost 3 bases and J lost 4, with 9 bases in between. The CDR3 loop spans 13 amino acids.

The rearrangement links TRBV4-2 to TRBJ2-7, with D perhaps TRBD1 (6 bases). Germline V CDR1 and CDR2: LGHNA, YNFKEQ. The length of the CDR3 is 15 residues. V was trimmed by 5 bases and J by 3 bases, leaving 17 bases between them. CDR3 sequence: CASSEGLGHIYEQYF. In DNA form, the CDR3 reads TGTGCCAGCAGCGAGGGTCTGGGACACATCTACGAGCAGTACTTC.

The chain joins TRBV5-6 to TRBJ1-4; weak D call: TRBD1 (6 bases). CDR1 is SGHDT, CDR2 YYEEEE, per germline. V dropped 5 bases and J dropped 3 bases, with 14 bases sitting between them. This CDR3 has 15 residues. CDR3 sequence (DNA): TGTGCCAGCAGGCATCCTCACAGGGCTAATGAAAAACTGTTTTTT. This encodes CASRHPHRANEKLFF.

Notes on this clone: Other DNA sequences in this specimen translate into the identical CDR3. The chain joins TRBV7-3 to TRBJ2-2; 7 bases align to TRBD2. CDR1 and CDR2 from the germline V gene are SGHTA and FQGTGA. The CDR3 sequence is 16 residues long. After removal of 2 bases from V and 1 base from J, the junction contained 4 bases not matched to a gene. CDR3 residues: CASSLVPSGNTGELFF. The CDR3 region has the DNA TGTGCCAGCAGCTTAGTCCCTAGCGGGAACACCGGGGAGCTGTTTTTT.

V and J are TRBV9 and TRBJ2-1; 12 bases map to TRBD2. The CDR3 length is 16 residues. The V and J ends lost 4 bases and 3 bases, in that order; junction bases with no gene match: 5. Germline V lookup: CDR1 SGDLS, CDR2 YYNGEE. CDR3 protein: CASSTRLAGDYNEQFF. The CDR3, as DNA: TGTGCCAGCAGCACCCGACTAGCGGGGGACTACAATGAGCAGTTCTTC.

This clone has a handful of counts. CDR3 residues: CASSVFSGGPSSYNEQFF. Written as DNA, the CDR3 is TGTGCCAGCAGCGTGTTTAGCGGGGGCCCGAGCTCCTACAATGAGCAGTTCTTC. The gene calls are TRBV7-2 and TRBJ2-1; 9 bases are shared with TRBD2. The trim removed 5 bases at V and 0 bases at J, leaving 11 bases unmatched. The CDR3 runs to 18 residues. Germline values: CDR1 SGHTA, CDR2 FQGNSA.

This chain joins TRBV6-6 and TRBJ2-7; 10 nucleotides line up with TRBD1. CDR3 length: 15 amino acids. The germline V gene encodes CDR1 MNHNY and CDR2 SVGAGI (reference sequence). V was clipped by 8 bases and J by 2 bases; unmatched bases: 9. CDR3 sequence (DNA): TGTGCCAGCTTGAGGGGAGGACAGGGGGCCTACGAGCAGTACTTC. Amino acid sequence: CASLRGGQGAYEQYF.

This clone occurred once. The V call is TRBV7-2, the J call TRBJ1-1; unclear D gene. Germline-derived CDR1 and CDR2 are SGHTA and FQGNSA. The CDR3 is 13 amino acids. V was clipped by 5 bases and J by 0 bases, with 7 bases between them. CDR3 amino acids: CASSPGMNTEAFF. The CDR3 bases are TGTGCCAGCAGCCCCGGGATGAACACTGAAGCTTTCTTT.

This chain links TRBV2 with TRBJ1-1, with 8 bases identical to TRBD1. This CDR3 spans 14 amino acids. Germline CDR1 and CDR2: SNHLY and FYNNEI. The V and J ends lost 3 bases and 4 bases, in that order; junction bases with no gene match: 4. The CDR3 coding sequence is TGTGCCAGCAGTGACCCCAGGGGGCTCACTGAAGCTTTCTTT. This translates into CASSDPRGLTEAFF.

The gene calls are TRBV5-8 and TRBJ1-5, with a weak D call TRBD1 (6 bases). The CDR3 totals 14 residues. Germline values: CDR1 SGHTS, CDR2 YDEGEE. V was cut by 4 bases and J by 2 bases, with 10 bases left in between. CDR3 loop: CASSPRTGNQPQHF. The CDR3 DNA is TGTGCCAGCAGCCCTAGGACAGGCAATCAGCCCCAGCATTTT. The full variable domain, in which reference TRBV5-8 and TRBJ1-5 provide the parts outside the CDR3, is EAGVTQSPTHLIKTRGQQATLRCSPISGHTSVYWYQQALGLGLQFLLWYDEGEERNRGNFPPRFSGRQFPNYSSELNVNALELEDSALYLCASSPRTGNQPQHFGDGTRLSIL.

The chain combines TRBV2 with TRBJ1-2; the match to TRBD1 covers 7 bases. CDR1 SNHLY and CDR2 FYNNEI come from the germline V gene. V lost 6 bases, J lost 7 bases, and 8 bases stayed unmatched. This CDR3 spans 13 amino acids. In DNA, the CDR3 is TGTGCCAGCAGCCCGACAGGGCTCGGTGGCTACACCTTC. Its protein is CASSPTGLGGYTF.

V gene TRBV11-2 combines with J gene TRBJ1-5; D remains ambiguous. Germline CDR1 is SGHAT and CDR2 is FQNNGV. The CDR3 sequence is 15 residues long. V was clipped by 4 bases and J by 0 bases, with 10 bases between them. The CDR3 protein is CASSYSPNSNQPQHF. The CDR3 bases are TGTGCCAGCAGCTACTCCCCCAATAGCAATCAGCCCCAGCATTTT.

The chain combines TRBV7-8 with TRBJ2-2; TRBD1 aligns across 10 bases. This CDR3 region has 16 residues. The trim removed 5 bases at V and 1 base at J, leaving 4 bases unmatched. Germline V gene data show CDR1 as SGHVS and CDR2 as FQNEAQ. CDR3 coding DNA: TGTGCCAGCAGCGTCCGGGACAGGGGGAACACCGGGGAGCTGTTTTTT. Its translation: CASSVRDRGNTGELFF.

The V and J genes are TRBV27 and TRBJ2-1; D possibly corresponds to TRBD2 (6 bases). In germline, CDR1 is MNHEY, CDR2 SMNVEV (reference sequence). V lost 5 bases and J 4 bases, leaving 15 bases between the germline ends. CDR3 size: 15 residues. CDR3 nucleotide sequence: TGTGCCAGCAGTCCTGGGACCGCGGGGTACAATGAGCAGTTCTTC. It encodes CASSPGTAGYNEQFF.

This chain links TRBV2 with TRBJ2-3; D is uncertain. The CDR3 is made up of 11 amino acids. Trimming pared 9 bases from V and 5 bases from J, leaving 9 bases between. CDR1 is SNHLY and CDR2 is FYNNEI in the germline V gene. This CDR3 is CARGFLDTQYF. Here the CDR3 DNA reads TGTGCCAGGGGGTTTCTAGATACGCAGTATTTT.